This TCR beta chain was retrieved from a study of beta chain features in type 1 diabetes. Study-level points and caveats: Moderately but significantly shorter TCRB CDR3s were found in Type 1 diabetes patients in all four CD4+ subsets.

V was clipped by 4 bases and J by 1 base, with 7 bases between them. Germline loops: CDR1 KGHSH, CDR2 LQKENI. The CDR3 covers 13 residues. Expressed TCRB transcripts were sequenced, since all the RNA that had been isolated was reverse transcribed. Produced via immunoSEQ multiplex PCR; TCRdb's table is partial and in-frame only. The table has about 120,000 clones, about 17% seen once. Worth noting for this clone: What it binds is unknown.

The chain carries TRBV18 and TRBJ2-5; D not certain. This TCR was recovered from a man between 25 and 39 years old with type 1 diabetes. The sequenced sample was central memory CD4+ T cells from blood. CDR3 amino acids: CASSRDGQETQYF. In DNA, the CDR3 is TGTGCCAGCTCACGAGATGGCCAAGAGACCCAGTACTTC.